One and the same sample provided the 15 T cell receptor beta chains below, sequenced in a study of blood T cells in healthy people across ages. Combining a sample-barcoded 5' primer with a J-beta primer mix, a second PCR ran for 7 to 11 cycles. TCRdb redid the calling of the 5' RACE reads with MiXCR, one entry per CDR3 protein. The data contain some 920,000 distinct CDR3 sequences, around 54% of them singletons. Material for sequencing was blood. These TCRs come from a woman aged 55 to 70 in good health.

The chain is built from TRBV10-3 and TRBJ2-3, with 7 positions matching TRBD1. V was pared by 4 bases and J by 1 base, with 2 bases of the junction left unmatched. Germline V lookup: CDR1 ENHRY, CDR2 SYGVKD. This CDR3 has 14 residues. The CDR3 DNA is TGTGCCATCAGTGTTACAGGGGGCACAGATACGCAGTATTTT. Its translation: CAISVTGGTDTQYF.

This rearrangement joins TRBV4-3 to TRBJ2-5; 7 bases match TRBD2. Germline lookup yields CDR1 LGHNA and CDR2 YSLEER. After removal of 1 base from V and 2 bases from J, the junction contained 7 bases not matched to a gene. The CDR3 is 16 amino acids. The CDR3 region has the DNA TGCGCCAGCAGCCAAGGCGGCGGGAGTAAACAAGAGACCCAGTACTTC. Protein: CASSQGGGSKQETQYF.

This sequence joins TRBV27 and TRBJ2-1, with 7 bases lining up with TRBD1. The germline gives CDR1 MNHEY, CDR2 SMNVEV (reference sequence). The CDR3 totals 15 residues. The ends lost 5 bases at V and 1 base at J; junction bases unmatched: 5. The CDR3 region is CASSPDRESYNEQFF. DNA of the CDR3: TGTGCCAGCAGTCCCGACAGGGAATCCTACAATGAGCAGTTCTTC.

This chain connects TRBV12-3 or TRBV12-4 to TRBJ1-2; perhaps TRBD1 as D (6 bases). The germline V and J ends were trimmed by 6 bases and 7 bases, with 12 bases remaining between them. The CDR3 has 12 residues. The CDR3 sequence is CASRQTGSGYTF. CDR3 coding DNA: TGTGCCAGCAGGCAAACAGGGTCTGGCTACACCTTC.

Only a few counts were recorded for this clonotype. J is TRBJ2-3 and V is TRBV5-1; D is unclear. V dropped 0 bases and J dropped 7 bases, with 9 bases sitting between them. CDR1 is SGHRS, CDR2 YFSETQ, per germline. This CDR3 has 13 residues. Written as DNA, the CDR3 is TGCGCCAGCAGCTTGGAAGCGCTGAATACGCAGTATTTT. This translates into CASSLEALNTQYF. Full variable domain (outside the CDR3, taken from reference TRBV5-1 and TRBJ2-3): KAGVTQTPRYLIKTRGQQVTLSCSPISGHRSVSWYQQTPGQGLQFLFEYFSETQRNKGNFPGRFSGRQFSNSRSEMNVSTLELGDSALYLCASSLEALNTQYFGPGTRLTVL.

The CDR3 here is CSATYRLLSTDTQYF. CDR3 coding DNA: TGCAGTGCTACCTACAGGTTGTTAAGCACAGATACGCAGTATTTT. The rearrangement uses TRBV20-1 and TRBJ2-3; TRBD1 might be the D (5 bases). Deletions cut 4 bases from V and 0 bases from J, with 14 bases between. The CDR3 loop spans 15 amino acids. Germline CDR1 reads DFQATT; CDR2 reads SNEGSKA (reference sequence).

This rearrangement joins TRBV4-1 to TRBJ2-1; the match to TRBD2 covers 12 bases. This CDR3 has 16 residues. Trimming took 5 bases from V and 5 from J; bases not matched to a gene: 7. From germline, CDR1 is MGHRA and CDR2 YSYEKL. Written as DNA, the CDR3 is TGCGCCAGCAGCAGACTAGCGGGAGATCGGGACAATGAGCAGTTCTTC. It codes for CASSRLAGDRDNEQFF.

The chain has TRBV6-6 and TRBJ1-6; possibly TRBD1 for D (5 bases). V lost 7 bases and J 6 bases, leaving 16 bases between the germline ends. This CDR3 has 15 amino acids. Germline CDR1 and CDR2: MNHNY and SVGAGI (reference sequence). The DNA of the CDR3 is TGTGCCAGCATGACAGCCTCAGCCGGTAATTCACCCCTCCACTTT. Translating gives CASMTASAGNSPLHF.

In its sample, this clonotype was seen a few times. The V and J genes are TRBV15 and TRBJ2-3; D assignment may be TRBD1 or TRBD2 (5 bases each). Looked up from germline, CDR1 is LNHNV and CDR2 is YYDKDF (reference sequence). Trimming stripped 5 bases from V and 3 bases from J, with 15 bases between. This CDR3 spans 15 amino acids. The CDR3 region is CATSPGVRETDTQYF. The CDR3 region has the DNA TGTGCCACCAGCCCCGGTGTCAGGGAGACAGATACGCAGTATTTT.

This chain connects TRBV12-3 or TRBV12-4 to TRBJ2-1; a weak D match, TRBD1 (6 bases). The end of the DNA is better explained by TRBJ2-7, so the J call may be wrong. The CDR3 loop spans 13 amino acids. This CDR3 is CASSYRVFAGQYF. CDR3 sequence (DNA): TGTGCCAGCAGTTACAGGGTTTTCGCCGGACAGTACTTC.

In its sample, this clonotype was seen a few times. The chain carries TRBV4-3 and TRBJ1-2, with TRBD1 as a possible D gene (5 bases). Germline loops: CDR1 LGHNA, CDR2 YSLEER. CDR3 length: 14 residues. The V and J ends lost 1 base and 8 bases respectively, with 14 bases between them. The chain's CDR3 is CASSQAGRPAGYTF. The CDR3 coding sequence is TGCGCCAGCAGCCAAGCGGGACGGCCAGCCGGCTACACCTTC.

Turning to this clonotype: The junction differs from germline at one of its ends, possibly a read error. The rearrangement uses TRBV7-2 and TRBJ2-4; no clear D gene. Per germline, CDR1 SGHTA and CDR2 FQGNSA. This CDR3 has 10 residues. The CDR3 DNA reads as TGTGCCAGTAGCTCCGGGCAGCAGTACTTC. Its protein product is CASSSGQQYF. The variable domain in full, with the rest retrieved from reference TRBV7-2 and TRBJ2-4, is GAGVSQSPSNKVTEKGKDVELRCDPISGHTALYWYRQSLGQGLEFLIYFQGNSAPDKSGLPSDRFSAERTGGSVSTLTIQRTQQEDSAVYLCASSSGQQYFGAGTRLSVL.

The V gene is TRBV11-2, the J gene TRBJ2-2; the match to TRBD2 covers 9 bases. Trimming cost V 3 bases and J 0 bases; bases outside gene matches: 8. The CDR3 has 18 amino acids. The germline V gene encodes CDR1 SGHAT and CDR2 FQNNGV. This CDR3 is CASSLDLGLATNTGELFF. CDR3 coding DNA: TGTGCCAGCAGCTTGGACCTGGGACTAGCTACGAACACCGGGGAGCTGTTTTTT.

The CDR3 region is CASGETGPGTQYF. The CDR3 DNA sequence: TGTGCCAGTGGAGAGACAGGGCCAGGGACCCAGTACTTC. The chain couples TRBV28 to TRBJ2-5; 7 positions match TRBD1. The trim removed 9 bases at V and 7 bases at J, leaving 11 bases unmatched. Germline loops: CDR1 MDHEN, CDR2 SYDVKM. This CDR3 has 13 residues.

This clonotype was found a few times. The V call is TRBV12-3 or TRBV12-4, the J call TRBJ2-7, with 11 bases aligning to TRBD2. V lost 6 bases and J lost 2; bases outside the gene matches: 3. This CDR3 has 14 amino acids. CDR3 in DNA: TGTGCCAGCAGAGTAGCGGGGGGGACCTACGAGCAGTACTTC. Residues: CASRVAGGTYEQYF.